Detailed here is one T cell receptor (beta chain). This CDR3 is built from 16 residues. V dropped 0 bases and J dropped 0 bases, with 10 bases sitting between them. Germline CDR1 reads LGHDT; CDR2 reads YNNKEL (reference sequence). This record belongs to a study of blood T cell repertoires in COVID-19. About the research overall: Specimens from acute and convalescent COVID-19 originated in the United States, Italy and Spain. T cells, B-cell-depleted T cells, or PBMCs supplied cDNA or gDNA.

As handled by the study authors: Amplified reference gene primers provided the basis for estimating nucleated cell counts. Only in-frame clones appear in the TCRdb table, and some are missing; sequencing was by immunoSEQ multiplex PCR. V and J calls and clone size are as listed in that table; D and trimming were resolved from the DNA. The sample has about 99,000 clones, about 80% seen once. This receptor was taken from a woman aged 80 or over with active or convalescent COVID-19. The sequencing input was peripheral blood. This rearrangement joins TRBV3-1 (or the pseudogene TRBV3-2) to TRBJ2-3; maybe TRBD2 (6 bases). The CDR3 reads CASSQEAGRSTDTQYF. The CDR3 coding sequence is TGTGCCAGCAGCCAAGAAGCGGGTAGAAGCACAGATACGCAGTATTTT.